The present entry profiles one T cell receptor (beta chain) with its context. Its matching antigen is unknown. The sample belongs to a study of T cell responses to AZD1222 COVID-19 vaccine. Study-level findings and limits: Researchers took repertoire samples only after the peak T cell response had come.

Germline V gives CDR1 MNHNS, CDR2 SASEGT. The CDR3 contains 15 residues. V was clipped by 2 bases and J by 5 bases, with 15 bases between them. Sequencing was performed with immunoSEQ multiplex PCR; in TCRdb, only in-frame clones are kept and a portion is missing. The sample records roughly 80,000 clones, approximately 90% being singletons. The sequence came from an adult who received the AZD1222 COVID-19 vaccine. The chain links TRBV6-1 to TRBJ2-5, with D possibly being TRBD2 (6 bases). Sample: peripheral blood, taken 28 days after the second AZD1222 dose. The CDR3 nucleotides are TGTGCCAGCAGTGAAAGGTTGCGGGGTCAGGAGACCCAGTACTTC. The encoded protein is CASSERLRGQETQYF.